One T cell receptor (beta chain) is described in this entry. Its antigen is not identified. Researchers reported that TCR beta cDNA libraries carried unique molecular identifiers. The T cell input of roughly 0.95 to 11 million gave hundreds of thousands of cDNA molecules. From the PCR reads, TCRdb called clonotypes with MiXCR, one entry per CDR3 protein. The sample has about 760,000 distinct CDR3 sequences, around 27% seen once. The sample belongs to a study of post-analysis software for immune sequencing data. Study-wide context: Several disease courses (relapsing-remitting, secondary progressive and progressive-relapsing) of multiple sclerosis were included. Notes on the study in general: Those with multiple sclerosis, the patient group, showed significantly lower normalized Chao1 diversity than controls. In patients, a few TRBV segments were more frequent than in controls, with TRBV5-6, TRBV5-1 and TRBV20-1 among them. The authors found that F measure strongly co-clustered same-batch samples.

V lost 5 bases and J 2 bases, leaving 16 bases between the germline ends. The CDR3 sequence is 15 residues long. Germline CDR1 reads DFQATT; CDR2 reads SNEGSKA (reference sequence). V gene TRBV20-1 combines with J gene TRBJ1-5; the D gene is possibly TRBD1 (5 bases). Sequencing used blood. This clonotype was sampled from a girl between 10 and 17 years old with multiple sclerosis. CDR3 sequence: CSAGNTGLGNQPQHF. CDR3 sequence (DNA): TGCAGTGCTGGTAATACAGGTCTCGGCAATCAGCCCCAGCATTTT.